Below are 20 T cell receptor beta chains sequenced from a single sample in a study of graft-versus-host responses after intestinal transplantation. For these receptors, no antigen is known. TCRdb's table, derived via immunoSEQ multiplex PCR, lists solely in-frame clones and lacks some. The profile covers more than 80,000 clones, with roughly four fifths appearing a single time and roughly 15% taken by the ten largest. Here the sequenced sample was unstimulated CD8+ T cells sorted from spleen or lymph node cells, taken before intestinal transplant. These receptors were taken from a human donor who received an intestinal transplant.

In this sample, this clone turned up a few times. The chain employs TRBV21-1 and TRBJ2-3; TRBD2 was called by the table and not checked on the DNA. TRBV21-1 is given as a pseudogene. This CDR3 has 16 residues. The CDR3 reads CATRDAGSPSTDTQYF. The CDR3 DNA reads TGTGCCACCCGCGACGCGGGCAGCCCTAGCACAGATACGCAGTATTTT.

The rearrangement links TRBV6-5 to TRBJ2-2; D is unclear. CDR1 and CDR2 from the germline V gene are MNHEY and SVGAGI. V was pared by 2 bases and J by 7 bases, with 11 bases between. The CDR3 is 14 residues long. CDR3 sequence: CASSYNGEHGELFF. Here the CDR3 DNA reads TGTGCCAGCAGTTACAACGGCGAGCACGGGGAGCTGTTTTTT.

V gene TRBV7-8 combines with J gene TRBJ2-3, with D perhaps TRBD2 (5 bases). V lost 1 base to trimming and J lost 1 base, with 12 bases between them. There are 16 residues in the CDR3. In germline, CDR1 is SGHVS, CDR2 FQNEAQ. The CDR3 loop reads CASSLEHGVGTDTQYF. CDR3 DNA: TGTGCCAGCAGCTTAGAGCACGGGGTAGGCACAGATACGCAGTATTTT. The whole variable domain, remainder taken from reference TRBV7-8 and TRBJ2-3, is GAGVSQSPRYKVAKRGQDVALRCDPISGHVSLFWYQQALGQGPEFLTYFQNEAQLDKSGLPSDRFFAERPEGSVSTLKIQRTQQEDSAVYLCASSLEHGVGTDTQYFGPGTRLTVL.

The rearrangement joins TRBV5-1 to TRBJ2-1; 7 nucleotides match TRBD1. The V gene end was trimmed by 4 bases and the J gene end by 5 bases; junction bases not matched to a gene: 6. The CDR3 covers 14 residues. Per germline, CDR1 SGHRS and CDR2 YFSETQ. CDR3 loop: CASSPIDRDNEQFF. CDR3 coding DNA: TGCGCCAGCAGCCCCATTGACAGGGACAATGAGCAGTTCTTC.

This clone was counted once. The chain couples TRBV7-9 to TRBJ1-4; 7 nucleotides agree with TRBD1. V lost 4 bases, J lost 6 bases, and 11 bases stayed unmatched. This CDR3 region has 16 residues. The V gene's germline CDR1 is SEHNR and CDR2 FQNEAQ (reference sequence). The DNA for the CDR3 is TGTGCCAGCAGCTCGACAAGGGGGACAGCGGATGAAAAACTGTTTTTT. Translating gives CASSSTRGTADEKLFF.

The V and J genes are TRBV30 and TRBJ2-3; 7 positions agree with TRBD2. Per the germline V gene, CDR1 is GTSNPN and CDR2 is SVGIG (reference sequence). Trimming removed 0 bases from V and 10 bases from J; junction bases left unmatched: 13. The CDR3 is made up of 15 amino acids. The CDR3 loop is CAWSVAAWGGPSQYF. In DNA form, the CDR3 reads TGTGCCTGGAGTGTGGCTGCGTGGGGAGGGCCTTCGCAGTATTTT.

The gene calls are TRBV10-2 and TRBJ2-1, with D perhaps being TRBD1 or TRBD2 (5 bases each). Germline V CDR1 and CDR2: WSHSY, SAAADI. Trimming cost V 2 bases and J 8 bases, with 19 bases left between them. The CDR3 is made up of 16 amino acids. DNA for the CDR3: TGCGCCAGCAGTGAGCCGACAGACCCCGAGGGGTATGAGCAGTTCTTC. This codes for CASSEPTDPEGYEQFF.

The chain recombines TRBV7-8 with TRBJ2-1; 12 bases agree with TRBD2. Germline CDR1 reads SGHVS; CDR2 reads FQNEAQ. The junction had 7 bases not matched to a gene; V was cut back by 5 bases and J by 8 bases. CDR3 size: 15 residues. The CDR3 DNA sequence: TGTGCCAGCAGCGAGCGACTAGCGGGGGTGGATGAGCAGTTCTTC. Translating it yields CASSERLAGVDEQFF.

About this clone: Other DNA variants within this sample encode the same CDR3. This chain connects TRBV5-1 to TRBJ2-3; TRBD1 matches at 10 bases. CDR3 size: 14 residues. Germline values: CDR1 SGHRS, CDR2 YFSETQ. J gave up 4 bases and V 3 bases, and 2 bases lay outside the gene matches. CDR3 in DNA: TGCGCCAGCAGCTCCGGACAGGGGGCAGATACGCAGTATTTT. Translation: CASSSGQGADTQYF.

The rearrangement uses TRBV7-9 and TRBJ2-4; D assignment may be TRBD1 or TRBD2 (5 bases each). Trimming left V 4 bases short and J 7 bases short, with 20 bases between. Per the germline V gene, CDR1 is SEHNR and CDR2 is FQNEAQ (reference sequence). This CDR3 has 16 residues. The CDR3 DNA follows: TGTGCCAGCAGCTCGATACCATGGGACCCCCGGAACATTCAGTACTTC. Translated, it gives CASSSIPWDPRNIQYF. Looking up the rest from reference TRBV7-9 and TRBJ2-4 gives the full variable domain: DTGVSQNPRHKITKRGQNVTFRCDPISEHNRLYWYRQTLGQGPEFLTYFQNEAQLEKSRLLSDRFSAERPKGSFSTLEIQRTEQGDSAMYLCASSSIPWDPRNIQYFGAGTRLSVL.

Only a few counts were recorded for this clone. This chain connects TRBV6-1 to TRBJ2-7, with 10 bases identical to TRBD1. CDR1 and CDR2 from the germline V gene are MNHNS and SASEGT. Germline trimming cut 10 bases from V and 1 base from J; bases unmatched to any gene: 4. The CDR3 is made up of 13 amino acids. CDR3 bases: TGTGCCATCTCGGGACAGGGGTCCTACGAGCAGTACTTC. Translating it yields CAISGQGSYEQYF.

This clone has just a few counts. The CDR3 loop reads CASSALLGGNTIYF. DNA for the CDR3: TGTGCCAGCAGTGCCCTGTTGGGAGGAAACACCATATATTTT. This sequence joins TRBV6-1 and TRBJ1-3; D gene uncertain. CDR3 length equals 14 residues. Deletions cut 4 bases from V and 4 bases from J, with 11 bases between. Per the germline V gene, CDR1 is MNHNS and CDR2 is SASEGT.

The CDR3 loop reads CASSLGGGSYEQYF. CDR3 nucleotides: TGCGCCAGCAGCTTGGGCGGCGGTAGTTACGAGCAGTACTTC. The V gene is TRBV5-1, the J gene TRBJ2-7, with D unclear. CDR1 is SGHRS, CDR2 YFSETQ, per germline. There are 14 residues in the CDR3. Trimming stripped 0 bases from V and 4 bases from J, with 11 bases between. Variable domain in full (rest from reference TRBV5-1 and TRBJ2-7): KAGVTQTPRYLIKTRGQQVTLSCSPISGHRSVSWYQQTPGQGLQFLFEYFSETQRNKGNFPGRFSGRQFSNSRSEMNVSTLELGDSALYLCASSLGGGSYEQYFGPGTRLTVT.

The chain is built from TRBV19 and TRBJ2-5, with 10 bases matching TRBD1. The J call is in doubt because the DNA end fits TRBJ2-7 better. CDR1 LNHDA and CDR2 SQIVND come from the germline V gene (reference sequence). This CDR3 spans 14 amino acids. The CDR3 protein is CASSHGQGGNEQYF. Written as DNA, the CDR3 is TGTGCCAGTAGTCACGGACAGGGGGGAAACGAGCAGTACTTC.

This chain links TRBV28 with TRBJ1-3, with a tentative D call TRBD1 (5 bases). This CDR3 is built from 13 residues. The V gene's germline CDR1 is MDHEN and CDR2 SYDVKM. V was cut by 6 bases and J by 3 bases, with 9 bases left in between. CDR3 protein: CASSLTVGNTIYF. DNA of the CDR3: TGTGCCAGCAGCCTGACAGTTGGAAACACCATATATTTT.

This sequence joins TRBV7-3 and TRBJ1-1, with unresolved D. Germline CDR1 is SGHTA and CDR2 is FQGTGA. This CDR3 has 13 amino acids. Trimming removed 2 bases at V and 0 bases at J, with 4 bases between. In DNA form, the CDR3 reads TGTGCCAGCAGCTTATCGATGAACACTGAAGCTTTCTTT. As protein: CASSLSMNTEAFF. Variable domain in full (rest from reference TRBV7-3 and TRBJ1-1): GAGVSQTPSNKVTEKGKYVELRCDPISGHTALYWYRQSLGQGPEFLIYFQGTGAADDSGLPNDRFFAVRPEGSVSTLKIQRTERGDSAVYLCASSLSMNTEAFFGQGTRLTVV.

This chain uses TRBV9 with TRBJ2-5, with 7 bases that match TRBD2. V lost 3 bases, J lost 1 base, and 3 bases stayed unmatched. The CDR3 totals 14 residues. CDR1 SGDLS and CDR2 YYNGEE come from the germline V gene. This chain's CDR3 is CASSDPSGQETQYF. The CDR3 nucleotides are TGTGCCAGCAGCGATCCTAGCGGCCAAGAGACCCAGTACTTC.

V usage is TRBV2 and J usage is TRBJ1-1; perhaps TRBD1 as D (5 bases). V was trimmed by 6 bases and J by 6 bases, leaving 5 bases between them. The CDR3 contains 10 residues. The V gene's germline CDR1 is SNHLY and CDR2 FYNNEI. CDR3 region: CASRGPEAFF. The CDR3 DNA reads TGTGCCAGCAGGGGGCCTGAAGCTTTCTTT.

This clone came up a few times. V and J are TRBV27 and TRBJ2-7; the match to TRBD2 covers 9 bases. Losses at the gene ends were 4 bases for V and 7 bases for J; bases not matched to a gene: 11. This CDR3 spans 15 amino acids. Germline-derived CDR1 and CDR2 are MNHEY and SMNVEV (reference sequence). The CDR3 region is CASSSIAGASWEQYF. As DNA, the CDR3 is TGTGCCAGCAGTTCTATAGCGGGAGCGTCGTGGGAGCAGTACTTC.

A word on this clone: The same CDR3 is also encoded by other DNA sequences in this sample. The chain is built from TRBV4-1 and TRBJ2-7; TRBD1 matches 8 bases. V trimming: 3 bases; J trimming: 2 bases; junction bases outside the gene matches: 6. CDR3 length: 15 amino acids. Germline CDR1 and CDR2: MGHRA and YSYEKL. Here the CDR3 reads CASSQPRDRPYEQYF. DNA for the CDR3: TGCGCCAGCAGCCAGCCCCGGGACAGGCCCTACGAGCAGTACTTC.